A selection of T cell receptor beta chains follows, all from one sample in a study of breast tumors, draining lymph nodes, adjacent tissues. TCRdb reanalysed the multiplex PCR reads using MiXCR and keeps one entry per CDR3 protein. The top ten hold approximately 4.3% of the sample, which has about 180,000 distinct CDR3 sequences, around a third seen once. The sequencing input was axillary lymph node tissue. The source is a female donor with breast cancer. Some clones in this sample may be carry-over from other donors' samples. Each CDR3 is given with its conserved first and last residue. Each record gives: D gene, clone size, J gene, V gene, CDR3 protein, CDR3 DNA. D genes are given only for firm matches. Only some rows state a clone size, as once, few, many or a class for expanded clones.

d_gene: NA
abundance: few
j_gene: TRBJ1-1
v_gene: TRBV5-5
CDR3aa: CASSFNQGMIGEAFF
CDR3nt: TGTGCCAGCAGCTTTAATCAGGGGATGATAGGTGAAGCTTTCTTT

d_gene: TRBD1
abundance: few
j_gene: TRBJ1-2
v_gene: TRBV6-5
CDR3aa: CASSHTYGQGVGYTF
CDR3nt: TGTGCCAGCAGTCATACGTATGGACAGGGGGTGGGCTACACCTTC

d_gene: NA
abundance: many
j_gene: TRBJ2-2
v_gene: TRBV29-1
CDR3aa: CSVVGSPGELFF
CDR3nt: TGCAGCGTTGTAGGGTCCCCCGGGGAGCTGTTTTTT

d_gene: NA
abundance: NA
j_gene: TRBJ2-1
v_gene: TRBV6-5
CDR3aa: CASAGTGGKSYNEQFF
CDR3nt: TGTGCCAGTGCGGGGACGGGCGGGAAGTCCTACAATGAGCAGTTCTTC

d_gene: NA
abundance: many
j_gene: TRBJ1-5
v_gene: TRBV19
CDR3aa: CASSSDRINQPQHF
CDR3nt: TGTGCCAGTAGTAGCGACAGAATCAATCAGCCCCAGCATTTT

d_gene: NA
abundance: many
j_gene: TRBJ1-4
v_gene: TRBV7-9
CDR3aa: CASSLAPQGREKLFF
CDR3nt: TGTGCCAGCAGCTTAGCCCCCCAGGGTAGAGAAAAACTGTTTTTT

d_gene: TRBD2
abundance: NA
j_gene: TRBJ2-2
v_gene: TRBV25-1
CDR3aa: CASNLAELNTGELFF
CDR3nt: TGTGCCAGCAACCTAGCGGAACTGAACACCGGGGAGCTGTTTTTT

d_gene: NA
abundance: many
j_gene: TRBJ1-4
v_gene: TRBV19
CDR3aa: CASSISGGRANEKLFF
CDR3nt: TGTGCCAGTAGTATTTCCGGGGGACGGGCTAATGAAAAACTGTTTTTT

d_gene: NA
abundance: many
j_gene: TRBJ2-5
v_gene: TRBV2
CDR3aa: CASGRGSPLKETQYF
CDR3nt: TGTGCCAGCGGTCGGGGGTCTCCCCTAAAAGAGACCCAGTACTTC

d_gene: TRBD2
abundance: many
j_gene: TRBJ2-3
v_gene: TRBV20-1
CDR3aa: CSARDPGLAGDTQYF
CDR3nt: TGCAGTGCTAGAGATCCGGGACTAGCGGGAGATACGCAGTATTTT